This record looks at one T cell receptor beta chain sequence and its context. This sample stems from a study of control samples from healthy donors and cancer patients. Assay: immunoSEQ multiplex PCR; the TCRdb copy retains only in-frame clones and omits some. The data contain 150,000 to 200,000 clones, 85% to 95% of them singletons. CDR3 length equals 16 residues. The germline CDR1 and CDR2 sequences are LGHDT and YNNKEL (reference sequence). The J segment lost 1 base and the V segment lost 1 base, leaving 2 bases of the junction unmatched. Sequences were obtained from blood. The sequence was collected from a woman between 18 and 30 years old in good health. The chain couples TRBV3-1 (or the pseudogene TRBV3-2) to TRBJ2-5, with 11 bases lining up with TRBD2. For the CDR3, the DNA is TGTGCCAGCAGCCAAGCGACTAGCGGGATCCAAGAGACCCAGTACTTC. Its protein is CASSQATSGIQETQYF.